Below are 13 T cell receptor beta chains sequenced from a single sample in a study of CD8 T cells in Susac syndrome. Random hexamers served to reverse transcribe roughly 0.45 to 1 ug RNA. TCRdb passed the immunoSEQ multiplex PCR reads through MiXCR, listing each CDR3 protein once. Among some 47,000 distinct CDR3 sequences listed, nearly 95% were seen once. Sequenced: CD8+ T cells from PBMCs. The receptor source for this set is a human donor in good health.

This sequence joins TRBV11-1 and TRBJ2-2; no definite D call. Trimming pared 3 bases from V and 3 bases from J, leaving 17 bases between. Germline loops: CDR1 SGHAT, CDR2 FQDESV (reference sequence). The CDR3 loop spans 17 amino acids. CDR3 sequence (DNA): TGTGCCAGCAGCTTTCGGGCAGGATTTCTCGACACCGGGGAGCTGTTTTTT. Protein sequence: CASSFRAGFLDTGELFF. The whole variable domain, remainder taken from reference TRBV11-1 and TRBJ2-2, is EAEVAQSPRYKITEKSQAVAFWCDPISGHATLYWYRQILGQGPELLVQFQDESVVDDSQLPKDRFSAERLKGVDSTLKIQPAELGDSAMYLCASSFRAGFLDTGELFFGEGSRLTVL.

The rearrangement joins TRBV27 to TRBJ1-1, with a weak D call TRBD1 (6 bases). Between the trimmed V and J ends, which lost 5 bases and 0 bases, there was a span of 19 bases. Germline values: CDR1 MNHEY, CDR2 SMNVEV (reference sequence). The length of the CDR3 is 17 residues. The CDR3: CASSPPPQDSLNTEAFF. The CDR3 nucleotides are TGTGCCAGCAGTCCCCCGCCCCAGGACAGTTTGAACACTGAAGCTTTCTTT.

The CDR3 DNA reads TGTGCCAGCAGCTCGGGACCAGATACGCAGTATTTT. It encodes CASSSGPDTQYF. The V gene is TRBV11-2, the J gene TRBJ2-3; the D gene could be TRBD1 or TRBD2 (5 bases each). In germline, CDR1 is SGHAT, CDR2 FQNNGV. V lost 4 bases and J lost 4, with 6 bases in between. This CDR3 spans 12 amino acids.

The chain carries TRBV11-2 and TRBJ1-1; maybe TRBD1 (5 bases). Trimming stripped 4 bases from V and 0 bases from J, with 15 bases between. Germline assignment: CDR1 SGHAT and CDR2 FQNNGV. The CDR3 length is 16 residues. The CDR3 here is CASSSMGRGLNTEAFF. In DNA form, the CDR3 reads TGTGCCAGCAGCTCGATGGGACGCGGGTTGAACACTGAAGCTTTCTTT.

V gene TRBV29-1 combines with J gene TRBJ1-4; 8 bases agree with TRBD1. Trimming cost V 5 bases and J 1 base; bases outside gene matches: 12. The germline V gene encodes CDR1 SQVTM and CDR2 ANQGSEA. CDR3 length: 17 amino acids. The CDR3 DNA follows: TGCAGCGTTTCTACGTCCAGGGGGCAACGAACTAATGAAAAACTGTTTTTT. Translated: CSVSTSRGQRTNEKLFF.

V gene TRBV13 combines with J gene TRBJ1-2, with 7 bases lining up with TRBD1. Trimming at V came to 3 bases and at J to 8 bases, leaving 9 bases not matched to a gene. The CDR3 length is 14 residues. CDR1 and CDR2 (germline): PRHDT, FYEKMQ (reference sequence). The CDR3 DNA is TGTGCCAGCAGCTTCCCGCAGGGGGGTTCCGGCTACACCTTC. It yields the protein CASSFPQGGSGYTF.

The gene calls are TRBV6-5 and TRBJ2-2; D unclear. V was cut by 4 bases and J by 3 bases, with 12 bases left in between. Per germline, CDR1 MNHEY and CDR2 SVGAGI. This CDR3 has 15 residues. CDR3 in DNA: TGTGCCAGCAGTTGGGCTAGTGTCGACACCGGGGAGCTGTTTTTT. Its protein is CASSWASVDTGELFF.

The chain carries TRBV5-6 and TRBJ2-7, with 9 nucleotides matching TRBD1. Germline lookup yields CDR1 SGHDT and CDR2 YYEEEE. The CDR3 length is 18 residues. After removal of 4 bases from V and 5 bases from J, the junction contained 19 bases not matched to a gene. CDR3 bases: TGTGCCAGCAGCGATGGGTTGCCCCGGGACAGGGTAAGGGACGAGCAGTACTTC. This encodes CASSDGLPRDRVRDEQYF.

This sequence joins TRBV2 and TRBJ2-7; 8 bases are shared with TRBD1. V trimming: 4 bases; J trimming: 0 bases; junction bases outside the gene matches: 11. Looked up from germline, CDR1 is SNHLY and CDR2 is FYNNEI. This CDR3 is 17 amino acids long. CDR3 nucleotides: TGTGCCAGCAGTGCAGGTCCGGACAGGGATAGCTCCTACGAGCAGTACTTC. Translated: CASSAGPDRDSSYEQYF.

This rearrangement joins TRBV7-9 to TRBJ2-1; 9 positions match TRBD1. From germline, CDR1 is SEHNR and CDR2 FQNEAQ (reference sequence). J lost 8 bases, V lost 4 bases, and 12 bases had no gene match. The CDR3 extends over 16 amino acids. The CDR3 DNA reads TGTGCCAGCAGCTACCTCCCGGGACAGGGTAGCGATGAGCAGTTCTTC. It specifies CASSYLPGQGSDEQFF. The variable domain in full, completed from reference TRBV7-9 and TRBJ2-1, reads DTGVSQNPRHKITKRGQNVTFRCDPISEHNRLYWYRQTLGQGPEFLTYFQNEAQLEKSRLLSDRFSAERPKGSFSTLEIQRTEQGDSAMYLCASSYLPGQGSDEQFFGPGTRLTVL.

This clonotype has a handful of counts. The rearrangement joins TRBV5-6 to TRBJ2-7; D uncertain. Trimming stripped 6 bases from V and 2 bases from J, with 18 bases between. The CDR3 sequence is 15 residues long. From germline, CDR1 is SGHDT and CDR2 YYEEEE. CDR3 bases: TGTGCCAGCACCGAGGTGGGCAGGCAAACCTACGAGCAGTACTTC. Translation gives CASTEVGRQTYEQYF.

This clonotype was recorded only once. The rearrangement joins TRBV13 to TRBJ2-1; no clear D. CDR3 length equals 13 residues. V was trimmed by 5 bases and J by 10 bases, leaving 15 bases between them. Germline CDR1 reads PRHDT; CDR2 reads FYEKMQ (reference sequence). The CDR3 protein is CASSPSRDGEQFF. As DNA, the CDR3 is TGTGCCAGCAGCCCTTCTAGGGATGGAGAGCAGTTCTTC.

The J gene is TRBJ1-3, the V gene TRBV10-3; 7 nucleotides match TRBD1. Germline CDR1 is ENHRY and CDR2 is SYGVKD. The V segment lost 9 bases and the J segment 0 bases; nucleotides outside the gene matches: 5. The CDR3 contains 14 residues. The CDR3 is CAIWDSHSGNTIYF. The CDR3 region has the DNA TGTGCCATTTGGGACAGCCACTCTGGAAACACCATATATTTT.